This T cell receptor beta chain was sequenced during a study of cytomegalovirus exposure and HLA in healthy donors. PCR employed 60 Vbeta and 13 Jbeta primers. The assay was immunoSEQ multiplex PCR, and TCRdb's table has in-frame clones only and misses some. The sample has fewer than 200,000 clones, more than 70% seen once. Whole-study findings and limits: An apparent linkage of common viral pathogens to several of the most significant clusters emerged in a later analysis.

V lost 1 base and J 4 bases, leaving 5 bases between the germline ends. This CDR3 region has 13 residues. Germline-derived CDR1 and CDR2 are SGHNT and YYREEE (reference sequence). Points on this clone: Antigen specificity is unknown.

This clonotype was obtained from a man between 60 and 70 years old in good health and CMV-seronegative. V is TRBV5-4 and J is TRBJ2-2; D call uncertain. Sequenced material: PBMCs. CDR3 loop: CASSLTGTGELFF. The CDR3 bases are TGTGCCAGCAGCTTGACTGGCACCGGGGAGCTGTTTTTT.